The rows below give T cell receptor beta chains drawn from one sample of a study of shared clonotypes between healthy human individuals. Here immunoSEQ multiplex PCR was the method, and the copy in TCRdb shows in-frame clones only, minus some. The sample gives over a million clones, 75% to 80% of which show up once; around 0.6% is in the top ten. The sequencing sample was made of memory CD4+ T cells from PBMCs. The receptors originated from a man in his late teens or twenties in good health. Some clones in this sample may be carry-over from other donors' samples. The CDR3 runs from the conserved cysteine through the conserved F or W. D genes are given only for firm matches. For some rows the clone size is stated as once, few or many, or as a class when expanded; others skip it.

CDR3 DNA	CDR3 protein	V gene	J gene	clone size	D gene
TGTGCCAGCAGCTTTGGCCGGGCCCCAGATACGCAGTATTTT	CASSFGRAPDTQYF	TRBV11-3	TRBJ2-3	NA	NA
TGTGCCAGCAGTGAAGAGCCGGGAAGCGAAAAACTGTTTTTT	CASSEEPGSEKLFF	TRBV6-1	TRBJ1-4	NA	NA
TGTGCCAGCAGTCGCTCTAACCTACGGGGTGAGCAGTACTTC	CASSRSNLRGEQYF	TRBV25-1	TRBJ2-7	few	NA
TGTGCCAGCAGTGCCTCTAGCGGTCAAGAGACCCAGTACTTC	CASSASSGQETQYF	TRBV6-6	TRBJ2-5	NA	TRBD2
TGTGCCATCAGCCTCTCCGGGGAGGATAGCTACACCTTC	CAISLSGEDSYTF	TRBV10-3	TRBJ1-2	NA	NA
TGTGCCAGCAGGTTGACTAGCGGGACGAGAAATGAGCAGTTCTTC	CASRLTSGTRNEQFF	TRBV5-4	TRBJ2-1	NA	TRBD2
TGTGCCAGCAGCTTAGGCCATTTCAGCGAGCAGTACTTC	CASSLGHFSEQYF	TRBV7-9	TRBJ2-7	NA	NA
TGTGCCAGCACCGACCAGGCCTCCGGGCAGCCCCAGCATTTT	CASTDQASGQPQHF	TRBV2	TRBJ1-5	once	NA
TGTGCCATCAGTGAGTCCGGGAACACTGAAGCTTTCTTT	CAISESGNTEAFF	TRBV10-3	TRBJ1-1	few	NA
TGTGCCAGCTCACCCCCGAACACCGGGGAGCTGTTTTTT	CASSPPNTGELFF	TRBV18	TRBJ2-2	NA	NA
TGTGCCAGCACCTCCGGGAACATCCTAAACAATGAGCAGTTCTTC	CASTSGNILNNEQFF	TRBV28	TRBJ2-1	NA	NA
TGTGCCAGCAGTCAAAGTAACCAGGGGGGTTCTGAGTACTTC	CASSQSNQGGSEYF	TRBV11-2	TRBJ2-7	NA	NA
TGTGCCAGCAGCTCCGGGGGTGACGTCCTGACTTTC	CASSSGGDVLTF	TRBV11-3	TRBJ2-6	NA	NA
TGCGCCAGCCGTAGAGCCGAGATCTACAATGAGCAGCTCTTC	CASRRAEIYNEQLF	TRBV10-2	TRBJ2-1	NA	NA
TGCGCCAGCAGCCAAGAGGTGGGCGGGACGGTCTACGAGCAGTACTTC	CASSQEVGGTVYEQYF	TRBV4-3	TRBJ2-7	NA	NA
TGCGCCAGCAGTTACGCAGGTACCTCCATGAACACTGAAGCTTTCTTT	CASSYAGTSMNTEAFF	TRBV5-1	TRBJ1-1	NA	NA
TGTGCCATCAGTGCACTAGCGGGTACCGCCTACGAGCAGTACTTC	CAISALAGTAYEQYF	TRBV10-3	TRBJ2-7	NA	TRBD2
TGTGCCAGCAGCCAGGACCCCTTTAAGGAGAACACTGAAGCTTTCTTT	CASSQDPFKENTEAFF	TRBV7-9	TRBJ1-1	many	NA
TGCGCCAGCAGGCTACAGGAGGGCACTGAGCAGTTCTTC	CASRLQEGTEQFF	TRBV5-1	TRBJ2-1	once	NA
TGTGCCAGTAGTACCACTAGCGACTCCTACGAGCAGTACTTC	CASSTTSDSYEQYF	TRBV19	TRBJ2-7	NA	TRBD2
TGCGCCAGCAGCATGGATAGAGGGGAGCAGTTCTTC	CASSMDRGEQFF	TRBV5-1	TRBJ2-1	NA	NA
TGCGCCAGCAGCAGAGACCCGGGAAATAATGAAAAACTGTTTTTT	CASSRDPGNNEKLFF	TRBV5-1	TRBJ1-4	NA	NA
TGTGCTAGTGGTTTGGGGGGTTTGAGCTCTGGAAACACCATATATTTT	CASGLGGLSSGNTIYF	TRBV12-5	TRBJ1-3	NA	NA
TGCAGCGGGACTAGCGGGAGTCTCGGGTCCTACAATGAGCAGTTCTTC	CSGTSGSLGSYNEQFF	TRBV29-1	TRBJ2-1	NA	TRBD2
TGTGCCAGCACCATCAACCTAGCGGGAGAACCCTACGAGCAGTACTTC	CASTINLAGEPYEQYF	TRBV6-6	TRBJ2-7	NA	TRBD2
TGTGCCAGCAGCCCAGGGCCGCCTGTTTGGGTGCCCTACGAGCAGTACTTC	CASSPGPPVWVPYEQYF	TRBV7-2	TRBJ2-7	NA	NA
TGTGCCAGCAGTGACCTACCGGGACACGGAGATGAAGCTTTCTTT	CASSDLPGHGDEAFF	TRBV6-1	TRBJ1-1	NA	NA
TGTGCCAGCAGCTTAGTGGACGGCCAAGAGACCCAGTACTTC	CASSLVDGQETQYF	TRBV11-1	TRBJ2-5	NA	NA
TGTGCCAGCAGCCCCCGGGGCCTCTATGGCTACACCTTC	CASSPRGLYGYTF	TRBV5-6	TRBJ1-2	NA	NA
TGTGCCAGCAGCCCTAGTAGTCACTATGGCTACACCTTC	CASSPSSHYGYTF	TRBV7-8	TRBJ1-2	once	NA
TGTGCCAGCTCACCACGATCGGGGGGAGGAAGCAATGAGCAGTTCTTC	CASSPRSGGGSNEQFF	TRBV18	TRBJ2-1	NA	TRBD2
TGTGCCAGCAGCGTAGGGCAGTCTTCCTACGAGCAGTACTTC	CASSVGQSSYEQYF	TRBV9	TRBJ2-7	NA	NA